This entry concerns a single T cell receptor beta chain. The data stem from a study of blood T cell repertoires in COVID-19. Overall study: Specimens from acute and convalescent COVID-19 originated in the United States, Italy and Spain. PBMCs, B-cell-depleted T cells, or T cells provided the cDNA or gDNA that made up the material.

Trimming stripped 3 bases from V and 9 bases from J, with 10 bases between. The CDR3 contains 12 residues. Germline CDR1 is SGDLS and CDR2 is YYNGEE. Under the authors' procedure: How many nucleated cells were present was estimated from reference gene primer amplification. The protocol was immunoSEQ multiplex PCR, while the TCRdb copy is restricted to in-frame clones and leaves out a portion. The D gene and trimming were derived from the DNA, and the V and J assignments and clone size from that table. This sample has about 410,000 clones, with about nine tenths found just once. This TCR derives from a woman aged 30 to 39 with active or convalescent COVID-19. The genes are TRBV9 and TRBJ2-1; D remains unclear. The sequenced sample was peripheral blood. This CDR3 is CASSGSFVEQFF. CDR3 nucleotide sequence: TGTGCCAGCAGCGGGAGTTTTGTTGAGCAGTTCTTC.